Included here is one T cell receptor beta chain sequence, with context. Its antigen remains undetermined. Base qualities are not at hand, and no much larger clone is one base apart. A single peripheral blood draw of about 116 mL on average was collected from each donor into heparinised tubes. Using a panel that included CD45RO, CCR7, CD25, CD127, CD95 and CD27, naive, central memory, regulatory and stem cell-like memory CD4+ T cells were sorted on a BD FACSAria II. A purity above 95% was achieved for all sorted populations. Right away, PBMCs were isolated by Lymphoprep density gradient centrifugation and were stained directly, with no culture step. Samples were stained and sorted in pairs, with one healthy donor and one patient per experiment, so that batch effects were minimized. The data originate from a study of beta chain features in type 1 diabetes listed by TCRdb under 2018. For the study in its entirety: Mean age, gender distribution, total cell number and subset yield were not different between patients and healthy donors. A total of under 120,000,000 sorted cells were examined across all samples, and RNA yield correlated strongly with the number of cells per subset. In the study, recently diagnosed type 1 diabetes patients and matched healthy donors were compared on the TCRB repertoires of their sorted circulating CD4+ T cell subsets. Regulatory and stem cell-like memory subsets were obtained from only 8 patients and about eight healthy donors, while naive and central memory subsets were obtained from all 30 or so donors. Points the paper makes about the study in general: PCR might favor shorter templates, but patient and control samples were amplified and corrected together, so any skew would affect both groups equally. The naive, central memory and regulatory TCRB repertoires appeared to resemble one another more closely among patients than among healthy donors. Because small numbers of individuals were included in the HLA sub-analyses, any influence of HLA type on TCRB rearrangement was left unresolved. Because cDNA was sequenced instead of genomic DNA, activated cells with high expression could be over-represented, although the groups did not differ in activation or CD3 levels. Type 1 diabetes patients showed a moderate but significant shortening of TCRB CDR3 length in all four CD4+ subsets. Patients with type 1 diabetes made fewer insertions and deleted more nucleotides at VDJ recombination sites, implying thymic rearrangement abnormalities.

The High Capacity cDNA Reverse Transcription Kit was used to reverse transcribe all of the isolated RNA, meaning that expressed TCRB transcripts were what got sequenced. For stem cell-like memory T cell samples, survey-depth immunoSEQ sequencing was used, averaging approximately 1 million total reads per sample. Sorted cells were lysed in RLT buffer and RNA was extracted with DNase-treated RNeasy Micro or Mini kits, depending on cell number. To prevent cross-contamination, each cell subset was processed individually, whereas patient and healthy donor samples were processed jointly. The immunoSEQ multiplex PCR was used to amplify TCRB sequences from cDNA, yielding 87-bp fragments that span the CDR3 region. Sequencing of the amplicons was performed on the Illumina HiSeq platform. Per the source publication's procedure: Synthetic template baselines were used to correct PCR bias computationally, reads within Hamming distance 2 were collapsed together, and singletons that could not be merged were discarded. By aligning reads against IMGT, V, D and J genes, CDR3 length, and insertions or deletions at six rearrangement sites were assigned. Within each subset, clonotype counts were normalized to sorted cell number, and only after that were true diversity and Gini coefficients computed with the tcR R package. The overlap coefficient, calculated on TCRB nucleotide sequences, was used to measure repertoire sharing. This is the immuneACCESS table as TCRdb keeps it, with only in-frame sequences that have V and J called. A part of the clones is gone; compared with another copy, unresolved V genes explain less than half, and the rest is unexplained. The DNA gave D and trimming, while V, J and clone size come from that table. This sample is represented by 20,000 to 25,000 clones; 68% of them were singletons. The ten top clones hold roughly 1.1% of the sample.

Sequences were obtained from stem cell memory CD4+ T cells from blood. The sample's cell subset or site label, decoded: stem cell-like memory CD4+ T cells. This TCR derives from a woman aged 40 to 50 with type 1 diabetes.

The CDR3 protein sequence reads: CASSSPLWSGSSYNEQFF. The bases are TGCGCCAGCAGCAGCCCCCTTTGGAGCGGTAGCTCCTACAATGAGCAGTTCTTC. This chain joins TRBV4-3 to TRBJ2-1; the best D guess is TRBD2, with 5 bases matching. From its cysteine to its phenylalanine, the CDR3 spans 18 amino acids. Here the CDR3 DNA is all that survives: 54 bases in frame from base 1. V is reduced by 5 bases and J by 0 bases, leaving a spacing of 20 bases between them. Sequences LGHNA (CDR1) and YSLEER (CDR2) are obtained from the germline V gene.